This T cell receptor beta chain is drawn from a study of blood T cell repertoires in COVID-19. Study information: PBMCs, B-cell-depleted T cells, or T cells were the source of the cDNA or gDNA that made up the material.

V gave up 4 bases and J gave up 2 bases, with 20 bases separating them. The CDR3 is 17 residues long. Per the germline V gene, CDR1 is MNHEY and CDR2 is SVGEGT. Using immunoSEQ multiplex PCR, the repertoire was profiled, and TCRdb retains in-frame clones only, with some absent. The table includes fewer than 300,000 clones, more than 65% detected once. Input material: peripheral blood. The origin of this receptor is a woman between 18 and 29 years old with acute or convalescent COVID-19. The chain combines TRBV6-2 or TRBV6-3 with TRBJ1-2; possible D gene TRBD1, 6 bases. In DNA, the CDR3 is TGTGCCAGCAGTTGGACATTAACCGGGACAACGAACTATGGCTACACCTTC. Amino acid sequence: CASSWTLTGTTNYGYTF.